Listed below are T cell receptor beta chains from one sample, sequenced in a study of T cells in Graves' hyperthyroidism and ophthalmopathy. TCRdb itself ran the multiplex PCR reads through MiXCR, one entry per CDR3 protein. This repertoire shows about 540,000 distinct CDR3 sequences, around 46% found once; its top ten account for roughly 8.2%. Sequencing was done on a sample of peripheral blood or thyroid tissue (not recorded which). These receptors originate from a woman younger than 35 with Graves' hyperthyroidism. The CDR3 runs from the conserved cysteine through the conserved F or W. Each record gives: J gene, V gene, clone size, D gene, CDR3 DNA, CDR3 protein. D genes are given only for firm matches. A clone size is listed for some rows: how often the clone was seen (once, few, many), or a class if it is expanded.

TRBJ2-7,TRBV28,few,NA,TGTGCCAGCAGCCTCCAGCACCACGAGCAGTACTTC,CASSLQHHEQYF
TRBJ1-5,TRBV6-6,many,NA,TGTGCCAGCAGTTACATGGATGGACCCAATCAGCCCCAGCATTTT,CASSYMDGPNQPQHF
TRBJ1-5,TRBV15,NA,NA,TGTGCCACCAGCAGAGAGGCCAGCAATCAGCCCCAGCATTTT,CATSREASNQPQHF
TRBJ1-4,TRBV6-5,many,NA,TGTGCCAGCAGTTACTCTGAGGATGAAAAACTGTTTTTT,CASSYSEDEKLFF
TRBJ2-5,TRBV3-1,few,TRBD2,TGTGCCAGCAGCCAAACGGCGGGAGGGGGAGAGACCCAGTACTTC,CASSQTAGGGETQYF
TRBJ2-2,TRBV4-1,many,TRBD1,TGCGCCAGCAGCCGGCAGGGGGAGACCGGGGAGCTGTTTTTT,CASSRQGETGELFF
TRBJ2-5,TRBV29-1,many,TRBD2,TGCAGCGTTGAAGGCGGGAGCGAGACCCAGTACTTC,CSVEGGSETQYF
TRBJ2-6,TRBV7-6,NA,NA,TGTGCCAGCAGCTTAACCCCCTTC,CASSLTPF
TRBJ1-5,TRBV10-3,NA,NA,TGTGCCAGCCCCCGGTCGCACGATAGCAATCAGCCCCAGCATTTT,CASPRSHDSNQPQHF
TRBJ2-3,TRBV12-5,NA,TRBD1,TGTGCTAGTGGCCCGGGACAGAGCACAGATACGCAGTATTTT,CASGPGQSTDTQYF
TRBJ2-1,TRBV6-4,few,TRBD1,TGTGCCAGCAGTGACGCGACAGGGTATGGTGAGCAGTTCTTC,CASSDATGYGEQFF
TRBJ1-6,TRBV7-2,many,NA,TGTGCCAGCAGCATATTACAGGGAAATTCACCCCTCCACTTT,CASSILQGNSPLHF
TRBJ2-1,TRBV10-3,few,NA,TGTGCCATCAGTGAGTCGCAGCGGAGTCGCTCCTACAATGAGCAGTTCTTC,CAISESQRSRSYNEQFF
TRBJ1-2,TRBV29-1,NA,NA,TGCAGCGTTGAATTGGGGGGCTTCGATGGCTACACCTTC,CSVELGGFDGYTF